The rows below give T cell receptor beta chains drawn from one sample of a study of T-cell memory formation after mild COVID-19. TCRdb reprocessed the 5' RACE reads with MiXCR, giving one entry per CDR3 protein. The data show 450,000 or so distinct CDR3 sequences, around 18% seen once. The sample consisted of PBMCs or a T cell subset sorted from them (not recorded which). These receptors all come from an adult woman who had mild COVID-19 (a few samples of this study predate the infection). Cell type and time point are not known. CDR3s include the opening cysteine and the closing phenylalanine or tryptophan. The order of the fields is D gene, V gene, J gene, clone size, CDR3 protein, CDR3 DNA. A D gene is named only where the DNA matches it firmly. Clone size is stated in some rows and not others, as once, few, many or a class when expanded.

.	TRBV2	TRBJ2-5	few	CASSVRRNQETQYF	TGTGCCAGCAGTGTACGGCGTAACCAAGAGACCCAGTACTTC
.	TRBV27	TRBJ2-5	few	CASSFNGGQETQYF	TGTGCCAGCAGTTTCAATGGCGGCCAAGAGACCCAGTACTTC
TRBD1	TRBV15	TRBJ2-3	.	CATSSAQGAEADTQYF	TGTGCCACCAGCAGTGCACAGGGGGCGGAAGCAGATACGCAGTATTTT
.	TRBV5-5	TRBJ2-3	few	CASSLPLSAGTDTQYF	TGTGCCAGCAGCTTACCGCTGAGTGCTGGCACAGATACGCAGTATTTT
TRBD1	TRBV7-9	TRBJ1-2	few	CASSSPGTGGYTF	TGTGCCAGCAGCTCCCCGGGGACAGGTGGCTACACCTTC
.	TRBV20-1	TRBJ1-1	few	CSATPNTEAFF	TGCAGTGCCACCCCGAACACTGAAGCTTTCTTT
TRBD2	TRBV7-2	TRBJ2-3	.	CASSSNPLGTSGPTDTQYF	TGTGCCAGCAGCTCGAACCCTTTAGGGACTAGCGGACCCACAGATACGCAGTATTTT
.	TRBV12-3/TRBV12-4	TRBJ2-7	.	CASSLGGSLLGEQYF	TGTGCCAGCAGTTTGGGGGGATCCCTCCTCGGGGAGCAGTACTTC
.	TRBV30	TRBJ2-5	few	CAWSSTGLLIQSQETQYF	TGTGCCTGGAGCTCTACGGGACTTCTTATCCAAAGCCAAGAGACCCAGTACTTC
.	TRBV7-9	TRBJ2-1	few	CASEESSYNEQFF	TGTGCCTCGGAGGAAAGCTCCTACAATGAGCAGTTCTTC
TRBD2	TRBV20-1	TRBJ2-1	few	CSAKSPGLAGSSYNEQFF	TGCAGTGCTAAGTCTCCGGGACTAGCGGGAAGCTCCTACAATGAGCAGTTCTTC
.	TRBV7-2	TRBJ2-1	.	CASSLDSLYNEQFF	TGTGCCAGCAGCTTAGACTCACTCTACAATGAGCAGTTCTTC
TRBD1	TRBV2	TRBJ1-1	.	CASRVEQGAGSEAFF	TGTGCCAGCAGGGTAGAACAGGGGGCTGGCTCTGAAGCTTTCTTT
.	TRBV9	TRBJ2-1	few	CASSVGRGLNYNEQFF	TGTGCCAGCAGCGTAGGAAGGGGACTTAACTACAATGAGCAGTTCTTC
.	TRBV20-1	TRBJ1-1	few	CSANSEMNTEAFF	TGCAGTGCAAACAGTGAGATGAACACTGAAGCTTTCTTT
TRBD2	TRBV18	TRBJ2-1	.	CASSRPAGGLNEQFF	TGTGCCAGCTCACGTCCGGCGGGGGGGTTGAATGAGCAGTTCTTC
.	TRBV5-1	TRBJ2-1	.	CASSLVPGGNNEQFF	TGCGCCAGCAGCTTGGTGCCAGGGGGGAACAATGAGCAGTTCTTC
TRBD1	TRBV6-5	TRBJ2-3	.	CASSSGGRTDTQYF	TGTGCCAGCAGTTCAGGGGGCCGCACAGATACGCAGTATTTT
TRBD2	TRBV30	TRBJ2-7	few	CAWTSGLVPYEQYF	TGTGCCTGGACCTCGGGACTAGTCCCCTACGAGCAGTACTTC
.	TRBV2	TRBJ2-1	many	CASSGPGDREQFF	TGTGCCAGCAGTGGACCAGGGGATAGGGAGCAGTTCTTC
TRBD1	TRBV14	TRBJ1-2	.	CASSQGTGFGYTF	TGTGCCAGCAGCCAAGGGACAGGGTTTGGCTACACCTTC
.	TRBV29-1	TRBJ2-7	few	CSVEVVGSLSHEQYF	TGCAGCGTTGAAGTCGTAGGGTCGCTTAGCCACGAGCAGTACTTC
TRBD1	TRBV12-3/TRBV12-4	TRBJ1-4	few	CASSLGDRGREKLFF	TGTGCCAGCAGTTTAGGAGACAGGGGGAGGGAAAAACTGTTTTTT
TRBD1	TRBV19	TRBJ1-5	.	CASSSHWTGTRNQPQHF	TGTGCCAGTAGTAGCCATTGGACAGGGACTAGGAATCAGCCCCAGCATTTT
.	TRBV24-1	TRBJ2-1	many	CATSDFGRSSYNEQFF	TGTGCCACCAGTGATTTTGGGCGGAGCTCCTACAATGAGCAGTTCTTC
TRBD2	TRBV5-1	TRBJ2-3	once	CASSTLPSGGRTDTQYF	TGCGCCAGCAGCACCCTTCCTAGCGGGGGGCGAACAGATACGCAGTATTTT
.	TRBV10-3	TRBJ2-3	.	CAISPGDGTDTQYF	TGTGCCATCAGTCCAGGAGATGGAACAGATACGCAGTATTTT
.	TRBV5-4	TRBJ2-7	.	CASGRGPREPSADEQYF	TGTGCCAGCGGCCGGGGGCCCCGGGAACCTTCGGCGGACGAGCAGTACTTC
TRBD1	TRBV7-2	TRBJ1-2	few	CASSEDRVFYGYTF	TGTGCCAGCAGCGAGGACAGGGTGTTCTATGGCTACACCTTC
.	TRBV5-1	TRBJ2-7	.	CASSLARGGPLEQYF	TGCGCCAGCAGCTTGGCCAGGGGGGGGCCCCTCGAGCAGTACTTC
TRBD2	TRBV12-3/TRBV12-4	TRBJ2-1	.	CAGSPGGFNEQFF	TGTGCCGGGTCCCCGGGGGGGTTCAATGAGCAGTTCTTC
TRBD1	TRBV9	TRBJ2-7	.	CASSASGTGFYEQYF	TGTGCCAGCAGCGCGAGTGGGACAGGGTTCTACGAGCAGTACTTC
TRBD2	TRBV19	TRBJ2-1	.	CASSIRLAGGNNEQFF	TGTGCCAGTAGTATACGACTAGCGGGAGGGAACAATGAGCAGTTCTTC
TRBD1	TRBV2	TRBJ1-5	.	CASSDGRGREGQPQHF	TGTGCCAGCAGTGATGGCAGGGGGCGAGAGGGACAGCCCCAGCATTTT
TRBD2	TRBV2	TRBJ2-7	few	CASSETASGDSYEQYF	TGTGCCAGCAGTGAGACAGCCAGCGGGGACTCCTACGAGCAGTACTTC
TRBD1	TRBV12-3/TRBV12-4	TRBJ2-5	few	CASNPTGGGETQYF	TGTGCCAGCAACCCGACAGGGGGCGGAGAGACCCAGTACTTC
TRBD1	TRBV12-3/TRBV12-4	TRBJ1-1	few	CASSSWTGYKNTEAFF	TGTGCCAGCAGCTCTTGGACAGGGTATAAGAACACTGAAGCTTTCTTT
TRBD1	TRBV12-3/TRBV12-4	TRBJ2-7	many	CASSVGTVYEQYF	TGTGCCAGCAGTGTGGGGACAGTCTACGAGCAGTACTTC